Reported below is one T cell receptor (beta chain). Its antigen is not identified. The data were taken from a study of T cell repertoires in cytomegalovirus infection. TCRdb ran MiXCR on the reads and lists one entry per CDR3 protein. The sample has about 20,000 distinct CDR3 sequences, around 43% seen once. Sequencing used CD8+ T cells from cultured PBMCs, obtained from culture after CMV antigen stimulation. The sequence came from a human donor in good health (CMV status not recorded). Some clones in this sample may be carry-over from other donors' samples.

CDR3 residues: CASSSGQGTYGYTF. CDR3 in DNA: TGTGCCAGCAGCAGCGGACAGGGCACCTATGGCTACACCTTC. V gene TRBV3-1 combines with J gene TRBJ1-2; TRBD1 matches at 8 bases. The CDR3 runs 14 residues. CDR1 is LGHDT and CDR2 is YNNKEL in the germline V gene (reference sequence). J was trimmed by 4 bases and V by 5 bases; bases with no gene match: 6.